This TCR beta chain was sequenced during a study of blood T cell repertoires in COVID-19. About the research overall: There were acute and convalescent COVID-19 samples, and they came from the United States, Italy and Spain. T cells, B-cell-depleted T cells, or PBMCs provided the cDNA or gDNA that served as material.

Under the authors' procedure: Reference gene primer amplification gave nucleated cell count estimates. Profiled with immunoSEQ multiplex PCR; TCRdb holds only in-frame clones, not every one. That table gives V, J and clone size, and the DNA gave D and trimming. The profile shows 98,000 or so clones, roughly 88% of them singletons. The CDR3 spans 15 residues. Trimming at V came to 2 bases and at J to 0 bases, leaving 1 base not matched to a gene. Germline-derived CDR1 and CDR2 are SGHRS and YFSETQ. Sequencing input: peripheral blood. V is TRBV5-1 and J is TRBJ2-3; TRBD2 agrees at 9 bases. The clonotype was recovered from a human donor in a cohort sampled during active COVID-19. In DNA form, the CDR3 reads TGCGCCAGCAGCTTTAGCGGGAGTAGCACAGATACGCAGTATTTT. This encodes CASSFSGSSTDTQYF.